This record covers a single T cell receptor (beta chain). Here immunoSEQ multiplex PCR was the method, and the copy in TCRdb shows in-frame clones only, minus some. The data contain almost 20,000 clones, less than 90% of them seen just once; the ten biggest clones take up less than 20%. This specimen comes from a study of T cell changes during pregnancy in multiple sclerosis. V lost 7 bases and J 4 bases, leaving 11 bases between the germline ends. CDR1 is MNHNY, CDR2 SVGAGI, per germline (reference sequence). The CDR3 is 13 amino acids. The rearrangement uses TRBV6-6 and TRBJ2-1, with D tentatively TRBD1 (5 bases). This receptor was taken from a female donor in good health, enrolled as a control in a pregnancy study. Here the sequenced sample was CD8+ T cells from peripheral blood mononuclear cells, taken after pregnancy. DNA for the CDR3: TGTGCCAGCACCCCGGACATTTACAATGAGCAGTTCTTC. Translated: CASTPDIYNEQFF.